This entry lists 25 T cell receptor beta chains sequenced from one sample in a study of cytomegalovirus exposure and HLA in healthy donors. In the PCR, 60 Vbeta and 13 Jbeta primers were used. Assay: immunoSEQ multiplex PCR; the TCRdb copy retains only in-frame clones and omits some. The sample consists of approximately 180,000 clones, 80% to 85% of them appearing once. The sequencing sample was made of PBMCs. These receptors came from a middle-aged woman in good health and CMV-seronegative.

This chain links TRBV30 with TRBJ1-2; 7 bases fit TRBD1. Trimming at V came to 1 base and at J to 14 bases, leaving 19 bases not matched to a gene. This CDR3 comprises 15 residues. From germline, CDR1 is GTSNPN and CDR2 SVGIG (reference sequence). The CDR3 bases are TGTGCCTGGAGTGGACAGGGCGAGACACCTATGGCTTTGACCTTC. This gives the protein CAWSGQGETPMALTF.

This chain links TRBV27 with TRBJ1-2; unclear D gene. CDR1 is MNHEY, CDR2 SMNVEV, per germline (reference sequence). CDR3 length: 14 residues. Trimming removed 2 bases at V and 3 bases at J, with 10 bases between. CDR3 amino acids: CASSLEGRDYGYTF. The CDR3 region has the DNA TGTGCCAGCAGTTTAGAGGGAAGGGACTATGGCTACACCTTC.

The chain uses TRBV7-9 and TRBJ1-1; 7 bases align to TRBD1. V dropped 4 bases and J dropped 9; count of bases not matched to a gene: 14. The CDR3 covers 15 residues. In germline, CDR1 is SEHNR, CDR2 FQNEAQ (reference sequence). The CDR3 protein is CASSYQTRDSIQAFF. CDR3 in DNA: TGTGCCAGCAGCTATCAGACCCGGGACAGCATTCAAGCTTTCTTT.

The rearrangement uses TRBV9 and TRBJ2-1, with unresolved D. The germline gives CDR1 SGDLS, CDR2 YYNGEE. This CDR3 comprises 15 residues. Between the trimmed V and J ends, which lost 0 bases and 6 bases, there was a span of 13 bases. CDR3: CASSVVFYSPNEQFF. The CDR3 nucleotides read TGTGCCAGCAGCGTAGTTTTCTACTCTCCCAATGAGCAGTTCTTC.

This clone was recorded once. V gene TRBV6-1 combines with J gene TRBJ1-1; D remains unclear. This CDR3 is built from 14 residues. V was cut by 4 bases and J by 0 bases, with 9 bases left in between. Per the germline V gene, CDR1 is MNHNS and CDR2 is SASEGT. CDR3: CASSASFMNTEAFF. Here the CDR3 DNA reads TGTGCCAGCAGTGCGTCTTTTATGAACACTGAAGCTTTCTTT.

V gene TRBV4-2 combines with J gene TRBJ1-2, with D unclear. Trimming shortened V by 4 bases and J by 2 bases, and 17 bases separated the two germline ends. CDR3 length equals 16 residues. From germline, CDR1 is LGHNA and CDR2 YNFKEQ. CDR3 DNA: TGTGCCAGCAGCCCCCTCCAGGCCGCCAGAAACTATGGCTACACCTTC. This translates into CASSPLQAARNYGYTF.

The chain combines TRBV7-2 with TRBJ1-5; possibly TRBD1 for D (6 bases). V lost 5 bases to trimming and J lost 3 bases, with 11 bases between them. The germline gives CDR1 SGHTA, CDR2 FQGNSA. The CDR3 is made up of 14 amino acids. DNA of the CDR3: TGTGCCAGCAGCATACGGACAGACAATCAGCCCCAGCATTTT. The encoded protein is CASSIRTDNQPQHF.

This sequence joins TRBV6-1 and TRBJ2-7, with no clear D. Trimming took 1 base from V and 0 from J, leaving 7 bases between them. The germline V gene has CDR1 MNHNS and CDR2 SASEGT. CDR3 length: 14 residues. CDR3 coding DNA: TGTGCCAGCAGTGAAGATCGACACTCCTACGAGCAGTACTTC. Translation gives CASSEDRHSYEQYF.

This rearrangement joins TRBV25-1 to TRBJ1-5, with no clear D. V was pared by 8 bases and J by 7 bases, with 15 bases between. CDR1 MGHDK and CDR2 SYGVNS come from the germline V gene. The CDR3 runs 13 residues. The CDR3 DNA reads TGTGCCAGCTCAACTGGAGGGTACCAGCCCCAGCATTTT. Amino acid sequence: CASSTGGYQPQHF.

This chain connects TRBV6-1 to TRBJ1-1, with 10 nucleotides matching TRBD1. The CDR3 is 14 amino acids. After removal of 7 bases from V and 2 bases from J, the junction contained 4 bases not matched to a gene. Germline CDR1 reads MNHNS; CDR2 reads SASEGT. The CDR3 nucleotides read TGTGCCAGCACGCCGACAGGGGGCAACACTGAAGCTTTCTTT. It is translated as CASTPTGGNTEAFF.

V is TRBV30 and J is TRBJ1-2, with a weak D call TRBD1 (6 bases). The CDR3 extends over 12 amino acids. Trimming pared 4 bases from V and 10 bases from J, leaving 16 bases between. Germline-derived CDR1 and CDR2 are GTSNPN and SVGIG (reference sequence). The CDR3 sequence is CAWNRETKSYTF. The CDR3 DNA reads TGTGCCTGGAACAGGGAAACCAAATCCTACACCTTC. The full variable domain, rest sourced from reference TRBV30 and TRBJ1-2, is SQTIHQWPATLVQPVGSPLSLECTVEGTSNPNLYWYRQAAGRGLQLLFYSVGIGQISSEVPQNLSASRPQDRQFILSSKKLLLSDSGFYLCAWNRETKSYTFGSGTRLTVV.

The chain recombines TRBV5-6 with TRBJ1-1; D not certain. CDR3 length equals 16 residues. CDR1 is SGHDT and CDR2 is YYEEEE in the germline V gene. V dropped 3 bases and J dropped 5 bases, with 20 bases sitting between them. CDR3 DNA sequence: TGTGCCAGCAGCTCGATCCCGTTTGCGGGGTCGACTGAAGCTTTCTTT. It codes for CASSSIPFAGSTEAFF.

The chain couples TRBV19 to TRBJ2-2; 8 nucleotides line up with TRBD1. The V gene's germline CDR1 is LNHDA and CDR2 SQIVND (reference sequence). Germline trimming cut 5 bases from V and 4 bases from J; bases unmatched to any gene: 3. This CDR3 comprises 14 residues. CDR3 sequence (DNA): TGTGCCAGTAGTGCCGGGACAGGCACCGGGGAGCTGTTTTTT. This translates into CASSAGTGTGELFF.

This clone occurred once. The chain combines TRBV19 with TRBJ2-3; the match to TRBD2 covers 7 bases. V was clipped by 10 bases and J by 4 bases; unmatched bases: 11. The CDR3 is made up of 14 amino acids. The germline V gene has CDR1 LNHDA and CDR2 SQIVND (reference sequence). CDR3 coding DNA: TGTGCCACCCGCGGCCAGGGAGGGTCAGATACGCAGTATTTT. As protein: CATRGQGGSDTQYF.

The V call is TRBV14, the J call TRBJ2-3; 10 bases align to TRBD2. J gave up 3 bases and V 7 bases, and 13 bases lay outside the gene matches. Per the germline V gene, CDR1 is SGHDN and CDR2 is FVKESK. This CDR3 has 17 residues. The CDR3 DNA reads TGTGCCAGCATAAAAGCGGGAGGGCCTTGGATGACAGATACGCAGTATTTT. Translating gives CASIKAGGPWMTDTQYF.

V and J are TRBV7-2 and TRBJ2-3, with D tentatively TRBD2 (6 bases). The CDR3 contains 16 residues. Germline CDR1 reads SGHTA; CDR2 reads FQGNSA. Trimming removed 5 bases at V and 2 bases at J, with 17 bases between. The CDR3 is CASSPPGGAPTDTQYF. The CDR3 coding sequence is TGTGCCAGCAGCCCCCCTGGCGGGGCTCCCACAGATACGCAGTATTTT.

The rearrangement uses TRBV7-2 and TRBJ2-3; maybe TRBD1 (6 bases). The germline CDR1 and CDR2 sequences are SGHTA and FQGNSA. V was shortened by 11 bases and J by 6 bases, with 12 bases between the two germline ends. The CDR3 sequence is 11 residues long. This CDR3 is CASQGPDTQYF. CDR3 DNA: TGTGCCTCTCAGGGGCCCGATACGCAGTATTTT. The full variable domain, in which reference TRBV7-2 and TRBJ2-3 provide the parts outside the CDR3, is GAGVSQSPSNKVTEKGKDVELRCDPISGHTALYWYRQSLGQGLEFLIYFQGNSAPDKSGLPSDRFSAERTGGSVSTLTIQRTQQEDSAVYLCASQGPDTQYFGPGTRLTVL.

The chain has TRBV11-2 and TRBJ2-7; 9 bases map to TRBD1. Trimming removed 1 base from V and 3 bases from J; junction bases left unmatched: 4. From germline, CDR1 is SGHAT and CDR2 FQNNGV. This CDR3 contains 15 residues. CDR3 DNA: TGTGCCAGCAGCTTAGTACAGGGGGCGAACTACGAGCAGTACTTC. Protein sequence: CASSLVQGANYEQYF.

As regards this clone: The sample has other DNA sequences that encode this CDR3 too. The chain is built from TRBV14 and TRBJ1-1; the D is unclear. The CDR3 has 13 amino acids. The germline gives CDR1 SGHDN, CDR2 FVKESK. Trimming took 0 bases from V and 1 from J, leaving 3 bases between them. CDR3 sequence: CASSQDQNTEAFF. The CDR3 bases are TGTGCCAGCAGCCAAGACCAGAACACTGAAGCTTTCTTT.

In DNA, the CDR3 is TGCAGCGTCGAGAGCCCGCTAATCGACTATGGCTACACCTTC. Protein product: CSVESPLIDYGYTF. The chain links TRBV29-1 to TRBJ1-2; D not certain. Germline values: CDR1 SQVTM, CDR2 ANQGSEA. The CDR3 is 14 residues long. Trimming pared 6 bases from V and 3 bases from J, leaving 17 bases between.

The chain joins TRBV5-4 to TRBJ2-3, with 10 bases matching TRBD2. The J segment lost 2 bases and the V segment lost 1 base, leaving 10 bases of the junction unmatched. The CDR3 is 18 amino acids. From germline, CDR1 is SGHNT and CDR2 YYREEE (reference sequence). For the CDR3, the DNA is TGTGCCAGCAGCTTGTTTTCCAGCGGGAGGGAGACCACAGATACGCAGTATTTT. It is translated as CASSLFSSGRETTDTQYF.

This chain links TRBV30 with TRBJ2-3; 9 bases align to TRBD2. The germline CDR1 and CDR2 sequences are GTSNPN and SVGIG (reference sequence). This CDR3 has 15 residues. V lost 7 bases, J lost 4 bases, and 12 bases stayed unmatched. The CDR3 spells CAYTSGPDRADTQYF. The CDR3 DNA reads TGTGCCTACACTAGCGGGCCCGACCGTGCAGATACGCAGTATTTT.

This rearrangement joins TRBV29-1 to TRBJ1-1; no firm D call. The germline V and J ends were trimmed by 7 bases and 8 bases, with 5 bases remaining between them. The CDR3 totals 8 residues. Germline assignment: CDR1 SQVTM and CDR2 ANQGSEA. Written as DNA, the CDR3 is TGCAGCGCCACAGAAGCTTTCTTT. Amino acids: CSATEAFF.

Here the CDR3 DNA reads TGTGCCAGCAGCGTAGGTCGTAGTAAAGAGACCCAGTACTTC. Residues: CASSVGRSKETQYF. The chain couples TRBV9 to TRBJ2-5, with no clear D. The ends were cut back, 0 bases at V and 3 bases at J, with 9 bases in the middle. Germline CDR1 reads SGDLS; CDR2 reads YYNGEE. The CDR3 has 14 amino acids. The variable domain in full, with the rest retrieved from reference TRBV9 and TRBJ2-5, is DSGVTQTPKHLITATGQRVTLRCSPRSGDLSVYWYQQSLDQGLQFLIQYYNGEERAKGNILERFSAQQFPDLHSELNLSSLELGDSALYFCASSVGRSKETQYFGPGTRLLVL.

The CDR3 region has the DNA TGTGCCAGCAGCCCCGAGTTGGGCGCCAACTATGGCTACACCTTC. This translates into CASSPELGANYGYTF. The chain links TRBV5-4 to TRBJ1-2; D remains ambiguous. CDR1 and CDR2 from the germline V gene are SGHNT and YYREEE (reference sequence). The CDR3 loop spans 15 amino acids. V lost 4 bases, J lost 2 bases, and 15 bases lay in between. Full variable domain (remainder filled in from reference TRBV5-4 and TRBJ1-2): ETGVTQSPTHLIKTRGQQVTLRCSSQSGHNTVSWYQQALGQGPQFIFQYYREEENGRGNFPPRFSGLQFPNYSSELNVNALELDDSALYLCASSPELGANYGYTFGSGTRLTVV.